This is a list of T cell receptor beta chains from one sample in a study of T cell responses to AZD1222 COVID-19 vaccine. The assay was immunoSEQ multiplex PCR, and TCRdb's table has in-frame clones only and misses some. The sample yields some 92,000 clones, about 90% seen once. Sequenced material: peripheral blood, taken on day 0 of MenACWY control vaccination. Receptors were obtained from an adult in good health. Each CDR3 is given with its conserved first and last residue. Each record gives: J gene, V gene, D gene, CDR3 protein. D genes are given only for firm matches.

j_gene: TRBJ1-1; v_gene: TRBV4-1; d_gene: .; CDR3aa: CASSQGTEAFF
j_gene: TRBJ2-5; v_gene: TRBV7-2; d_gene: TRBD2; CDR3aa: CASSSTSGGPQETQYF
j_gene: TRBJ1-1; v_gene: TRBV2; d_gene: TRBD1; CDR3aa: CASRAGTGGNTEAFF
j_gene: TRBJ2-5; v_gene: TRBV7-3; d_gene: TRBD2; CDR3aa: CASSSAGGRVETQYF
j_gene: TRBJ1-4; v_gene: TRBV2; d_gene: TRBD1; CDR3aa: CASSRDRGSEKLFF
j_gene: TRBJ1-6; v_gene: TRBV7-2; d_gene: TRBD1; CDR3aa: CASSWGDRDNSPLHF
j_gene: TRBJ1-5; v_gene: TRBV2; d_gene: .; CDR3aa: CASRSDRYQPQHF
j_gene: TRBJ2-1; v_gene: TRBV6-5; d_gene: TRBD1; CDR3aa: CASRLDRGLNEQFF
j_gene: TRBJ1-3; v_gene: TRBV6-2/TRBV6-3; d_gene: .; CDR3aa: CASSPIQGRTSGNTIYF
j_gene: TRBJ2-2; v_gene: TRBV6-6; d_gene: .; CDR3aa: CASRTANTGELFF
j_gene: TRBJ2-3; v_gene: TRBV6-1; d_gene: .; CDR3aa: CASSEGLGTDTQYF
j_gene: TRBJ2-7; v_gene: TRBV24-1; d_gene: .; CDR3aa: CATSPEATSSKQYF
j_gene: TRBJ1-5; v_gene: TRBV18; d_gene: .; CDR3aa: CASSPPFPRVSSNQPQHF
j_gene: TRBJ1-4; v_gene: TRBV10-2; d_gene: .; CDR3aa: CATLSGTQTWGKLFF
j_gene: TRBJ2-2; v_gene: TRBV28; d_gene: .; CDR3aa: CASSLPGRQNTGELFF
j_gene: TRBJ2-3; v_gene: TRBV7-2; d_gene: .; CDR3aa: CASSGARTDTQYF
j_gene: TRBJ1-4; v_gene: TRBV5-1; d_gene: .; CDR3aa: CASSLMFQGTNEKLFF
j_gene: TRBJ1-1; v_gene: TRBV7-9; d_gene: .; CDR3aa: CASSPPGPILNTEAFF
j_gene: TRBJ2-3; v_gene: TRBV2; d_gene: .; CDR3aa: CASYRRLSVGADTQYF
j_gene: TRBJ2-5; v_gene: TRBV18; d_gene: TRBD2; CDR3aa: CASSPFSAGGSETQYF